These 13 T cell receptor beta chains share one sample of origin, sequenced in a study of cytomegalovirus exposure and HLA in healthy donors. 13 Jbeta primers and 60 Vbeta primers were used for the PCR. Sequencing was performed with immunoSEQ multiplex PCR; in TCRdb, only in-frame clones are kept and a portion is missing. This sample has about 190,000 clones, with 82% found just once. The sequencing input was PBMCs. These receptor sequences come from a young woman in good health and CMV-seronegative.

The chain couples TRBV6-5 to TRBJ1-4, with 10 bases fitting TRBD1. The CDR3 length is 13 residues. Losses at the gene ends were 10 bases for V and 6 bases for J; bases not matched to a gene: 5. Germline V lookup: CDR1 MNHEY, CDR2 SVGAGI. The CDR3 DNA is TGTGCCACCTCGACAGGGGGCCATGAAAAACTGTTTTTT. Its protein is CATSTGGHEKLFF.

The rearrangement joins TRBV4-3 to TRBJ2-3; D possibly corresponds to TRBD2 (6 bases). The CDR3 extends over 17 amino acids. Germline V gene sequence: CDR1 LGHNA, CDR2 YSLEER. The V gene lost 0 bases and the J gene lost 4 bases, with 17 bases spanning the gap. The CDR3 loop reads CASSQDLRLGFADTQYF. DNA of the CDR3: TGCGCCAGCAGCCAAGATTTGCGACTAGGGTTCGCAGATACGCAGTATTTT.

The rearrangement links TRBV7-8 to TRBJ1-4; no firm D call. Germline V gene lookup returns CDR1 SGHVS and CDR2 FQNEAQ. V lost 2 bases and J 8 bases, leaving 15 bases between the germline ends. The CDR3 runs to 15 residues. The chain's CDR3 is CASSLTSRPGEKLFF. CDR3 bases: TGTGCCAGCAGCTTAACTTCGCGGCCGGGGGAAAAACTGTTTTTT.

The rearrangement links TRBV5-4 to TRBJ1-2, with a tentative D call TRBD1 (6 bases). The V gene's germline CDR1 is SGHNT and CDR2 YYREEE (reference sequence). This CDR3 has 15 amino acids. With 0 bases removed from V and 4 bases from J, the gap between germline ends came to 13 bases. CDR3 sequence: CASSLDDRLPYGYTF. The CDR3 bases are TGTGCCAGCAGCTTGGATGACAGGCTCCCCTATGGCTACACCTTC. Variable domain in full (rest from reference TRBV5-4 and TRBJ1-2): ETGVTQSPTHLIKTRGQQVTLRCSSQSGHNTVSWYQQALGQGPQFIFQYYREEENGRGNFPPRFSGLQFPNYSSELNVNALELDDSALYLCASSLDDRLPYGYTFGSGTRLTVV.

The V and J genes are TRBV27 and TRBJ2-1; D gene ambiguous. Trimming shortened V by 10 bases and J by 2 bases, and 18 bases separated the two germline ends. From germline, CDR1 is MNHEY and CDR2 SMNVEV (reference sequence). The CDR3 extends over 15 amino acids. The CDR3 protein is CATSDGTGTYNEQFF. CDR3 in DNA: TGTGCCACGAGCGACGGCACGGGTACCTACAATGAGCAGTTCTTC.

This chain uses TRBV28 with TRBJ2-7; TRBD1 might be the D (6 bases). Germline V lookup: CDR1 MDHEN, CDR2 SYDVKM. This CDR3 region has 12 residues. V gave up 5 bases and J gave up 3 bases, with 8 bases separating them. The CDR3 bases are TGTGCCAGCAGTCAACAGGGCTACGAGCAGTACTTC. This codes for CASSQQGYEQYF.

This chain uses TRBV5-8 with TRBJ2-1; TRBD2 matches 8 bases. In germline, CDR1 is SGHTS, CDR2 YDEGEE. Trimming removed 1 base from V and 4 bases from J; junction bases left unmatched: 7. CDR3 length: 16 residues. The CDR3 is CASSLLAGLAYNEQFF. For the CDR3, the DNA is TGTGCCAGCAGCTTGTTAGCCGGACTAGCTTACAATGAGCAGTTCTTC.

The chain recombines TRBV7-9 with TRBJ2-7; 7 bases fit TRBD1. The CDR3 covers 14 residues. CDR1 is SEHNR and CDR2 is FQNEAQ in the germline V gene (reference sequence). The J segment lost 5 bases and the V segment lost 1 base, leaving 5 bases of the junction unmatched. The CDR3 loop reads CASSLVSGGDEQYF. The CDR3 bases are TGTGCCAGCAGCTTAGTTTCAGGGGGTGACGAGCAGTACTTC.

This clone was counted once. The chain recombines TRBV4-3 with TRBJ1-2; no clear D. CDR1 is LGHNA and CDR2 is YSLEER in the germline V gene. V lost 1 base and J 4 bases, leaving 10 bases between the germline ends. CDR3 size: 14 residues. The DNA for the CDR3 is TGCGCCAGCAGCCAAGGCTTGGGCCCCTATGGCTACACCTTC. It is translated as CASSQGLGPYGYTF.

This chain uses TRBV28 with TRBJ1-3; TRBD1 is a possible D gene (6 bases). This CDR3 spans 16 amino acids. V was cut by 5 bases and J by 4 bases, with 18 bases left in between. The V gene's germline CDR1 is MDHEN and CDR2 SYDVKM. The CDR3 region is CASSPNTGLGGNTIYF. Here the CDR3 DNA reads TGTGCCAGCAGTCCCAATACAGGGCTAGGGGGAAACACCATATATTTT. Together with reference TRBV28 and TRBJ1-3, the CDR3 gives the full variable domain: DVKVTQSSRYLVKRTGEKVFLECVQDMDHENMFWYRQDPGLGLRLIYFSYDVKMKEKGDIPEGYSVSREKKERFSLILESASTNQTSMYLCASSPNTGLGGNTIYFGEGSWLTVV.

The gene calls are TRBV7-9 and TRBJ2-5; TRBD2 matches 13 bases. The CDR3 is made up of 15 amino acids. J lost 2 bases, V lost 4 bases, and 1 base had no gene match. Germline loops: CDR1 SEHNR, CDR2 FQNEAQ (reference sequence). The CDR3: CASSSTSGRQETQYF. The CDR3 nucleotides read TGTGCCAGCAGCTCGACTAGCGGGAGGCAAGAGACCCAGTACTTC.

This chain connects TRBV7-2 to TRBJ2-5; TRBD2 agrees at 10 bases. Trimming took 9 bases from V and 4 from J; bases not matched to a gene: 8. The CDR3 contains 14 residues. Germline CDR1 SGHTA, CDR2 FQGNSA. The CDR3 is CASSLAGEGETQYF. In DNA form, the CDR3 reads TGTGCCAGTTCCCTAGCGGGAGAGGGAGAGACCCAGTACTTC.

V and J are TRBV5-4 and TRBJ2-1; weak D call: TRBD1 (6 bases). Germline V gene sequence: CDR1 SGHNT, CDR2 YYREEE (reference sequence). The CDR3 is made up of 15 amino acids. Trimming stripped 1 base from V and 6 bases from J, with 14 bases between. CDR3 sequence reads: CASSLTGRGGNEQFF. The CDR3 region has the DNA TGTGCCAGCAGCTTGACCGGCAGGGGTGGCAATGAGCAGTTCTTC.